The 12 T cell receptor beta chains presented below share a single source sample, sequenced in a study of blood T cell repertoires in COVID-19. TCRdb's table, derived via immunoSEQ multiplex PCR, lists solely in-frame clones and lacks some. Of a few hundred thousand clones listed, approximately 91% were seen once; the top ten hold 1%. The sample consisted of PBMCs or T cells enriched from blood (not recorded which). The receptors derive from a woman in her thirties who had been exposed to COVID-19.

The chain has TRBV2 and TRBJ2-1, with 9 nucleotides matching TRBD1. CDR1 SNHLY and CDR2 FYNNEI come from the germline V gene. Losses at the gene ends were 10 bases for V and 6 bases for J; bases not matched to a gene: 7. This CDR3 has 13 amino acids. CDR3 protein: CAIRTGAGNEQFF. For the CDR3, the DNA is TGTGCCATAAGGACAGGGGCCGGCAATGAGCAGTTCTTC.

This chain links TRBV19 with TRBJ1-5; perhaps TRBD1 as D (6 bases). The V end lost 3 bases, the J end lost 4 bases, and 10 bases lay between the germline ends. This CDR3 has 14 amino acids. Germline V gene sequence: CDR1 LNHDA, CDR2 SQIVND (reference sequence). CDR3 loop: CASSMGDTNQPQHF. The CDR3 DNA follows: TGTGCCAGTAGTATGGGGGACACGAATCAGCCCCAGCATTTT.

The V gene is TRBV2, the J gene TRBJ1-5; TRBD1 is a possible D gene (6 bases). Germline V gives CDR1 SNHLY, CDR2 FYNNEI. This CDR3 region has 13 residues. V was trimmed by 5 bases and J by 4 bases, leaving 9 bases between them. The CDR3 sequence: CASSTQGNQPQHF. The CDR3 DNA sequence: TGTGCCAGCAGTACACAGGGAAATCAGCCCCAGCATTTT.

V usage is TRBV7-9 and J usage is TRBJ2-1; 9 bases line up with TRBD1. The CDR3 totals 17 residues. V shed 2 bases and J 2 bases; nucleotides not matched to a gene: 7. Germline values: CDR1 SEHNR, CDR2 FQNEAQ (reference sequence). The CDR3 sequence is CASSLFVGQGPYNEQFF. The CDR3 nucleotides read TGTGCCAGCAGCTTATTTGTGGGACAGGGACCCTACAATGAGCAGTTCTTC.

The chain links TRBV5-4 to TRBJ2-7; 7 nucleotides match TRBD2. The CDR3 covers 14 residues. The germline gives CDR1 SGHNT, CDR2 YYREEE (reference sequence). After removal of 3 bases from V and 2 bases from J, the junction contained 5 bases not matched to a gene. In DNA, the CDR3 is TGTGCCAGCAGCTGGGCGGGAGTACCCTACGAGCAGTACTTC. This codes for CASSWAGVPYEQYF.

The chain combines TRBV4-2 with TRBJ2-7; D not certain. This CDR3 comprises 13 residues. The V gene's germline CDR1 is LGHNA and CDR2 YNFKEQ. Trimming pared 1 base from V and 2 bases from J, leaving 6 bases between. The CDR3 coding sequence is TGTGCCAGCAGCCAAGCCAGGACCTACGAGCAGTACTTC. Translating it yields CASSQARTYEQYF.

This clone was seen only once. The rearrangement links TRBV2 to TRBJ1-2; tentative D call: TRBD1 (6 bases). Germline V gene data show CDR1 as SNHLY and CDR2 as FYNNEI. This CDR3 has 13 residues. Trimming removed 7 bases from V and 6 bases from J, with 15 bases in between. The CDR3 reads CASNHRETHGYTF. DNA of the CDR3: TGTGCCAGCAACCACAGGGAGACCCATGGCTACACCTTC.

The V gene is TRBV3-1 (or the pseudogene TRBV3-2), the J gene TRBJ2-1; TRBD1 matches 8 bases. CDR1 and CDR2 (germline): LGHDT, YNNKEL (reference sequence). Trimming at V came to 3 bases and at J to 4 bases, leaving 5 bases not matched to a gene. CDR3 size: 15 residues. The CDR3 loop reads CASSHGDRLYNEQFF. The CDR3 bases are TGTGCCAGCAGCCACGGGGACAGGCTGTACAATGAGCAGTTCTTC.

The CDR3, as DNA: TGTGCCAGCAGCGCGGGGATTGGGATCCCATACAATGAGCAGTTCTTC. Translating it yields CASSAGIGIPYNEQFF. This chain links TRBV9 with TRBJ2-1, with a possible D match to TRBD2 (5 bases). The germline V gene has CDR1 SGDLS and CDR2 YYNGEE. Trimming took off 3 bases at V and 4 bases at J, with 17 bases between the two ends. The CDR3 is 16 amino acids. The whole variable domain, filled in from reference TRBV9 and TRBJ2-1, reads DSGVTQTPKHLITATGQRVTLRCSPRSGDLSVYWYQQSLDQGLQFLIQYYNGEERAKGNILERFSAQQFPDLHSELNLSSLELGDSALYFCASSAGIGIPYNEQFFGPGTRLTVL.

On this clone itself: This CDR3 is also generated by other DNA sequences in the sample. V is TRBV12-3 or TRBV12-4 and J is TRBJ1-5; no firm D call. The CDR3 sequence is 13 residues long. The V end lost 5 bases, the J end lost 4 bases, and 9 bases lay between the germline ends. CDR3 in amino acids: CASSVPGNQPQHF. The CDR3 region has the DNA TGTGCCAGCAGTGTCCCGGGGAATCAGCCCCAGCATTTT.

This chain joins TRBV27 and TRBJ1-6, with 9 bases fitting TRBD1. V dropped 2 bases and J dropped 6; count of bases not matched to a gene: 2. Germline CDR1 is MNHEY and CDR2 is SMNVEV (reference sequence). CDR3 length equals 15 residues. CDR3 amino acids: CASSLGTGFNSPLHF. The DNA for the CDR3 is TGTGCCAGCAGTTTAGGGACAGGGTTTAATTCACCCCTCCACTTT.

This clone was seen only a few times. As DNA, the CDR3 is TGTGCCAGCAGCTGGGGCTGGGACTACGAGCAGTACTTC. Protein sequence: CASSWGWDYEQYF. The gene calls are TRBV5-4 and TRBJ2-7, with a tentative D call TRBD1 (5 bases). In germline, CDR1 is SGHNT, CDR2 YYREEE (reference sequence). Trimming pared 3 bases from V and 3 bases from J, leaving 10 bases between. This CDR3 comprises 13 residues.